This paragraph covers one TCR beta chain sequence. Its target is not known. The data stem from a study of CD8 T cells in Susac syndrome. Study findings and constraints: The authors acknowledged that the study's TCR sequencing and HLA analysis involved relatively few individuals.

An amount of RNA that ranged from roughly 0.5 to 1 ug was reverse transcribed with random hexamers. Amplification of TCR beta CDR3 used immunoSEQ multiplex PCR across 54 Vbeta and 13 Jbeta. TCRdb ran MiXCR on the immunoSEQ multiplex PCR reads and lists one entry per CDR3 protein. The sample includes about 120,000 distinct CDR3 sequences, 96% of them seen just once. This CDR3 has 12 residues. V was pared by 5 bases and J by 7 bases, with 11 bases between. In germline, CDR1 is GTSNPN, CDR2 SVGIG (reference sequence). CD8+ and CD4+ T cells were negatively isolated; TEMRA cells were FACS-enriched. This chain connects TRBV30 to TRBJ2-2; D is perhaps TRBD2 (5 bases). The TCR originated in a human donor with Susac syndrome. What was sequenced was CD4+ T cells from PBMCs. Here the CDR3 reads CAWRTFGGELFF. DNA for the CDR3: TGTGCCTGGCGGACTTTTGGCGGGGAGCTGTTTTTT. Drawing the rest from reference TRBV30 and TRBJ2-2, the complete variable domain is SQTIHQWPATLVQPVGSPLSLECTVEGTSNPNLYWYRQAAGRGLQLLFYSVGIGQISSEVPQNLSASRPQDRQFILSSKKLLLSDSGFYLCAWRTFGGELFFGEGSRLTVL.